This T cell receptor (beta chain) emerged from a study of T cell responses to AZD1222 COVID-19 vaccine (dated by TCRdb to about 2021). Describing the broader study: A total of 233 trial participants underwent TCR sequencing, of whom about 210 had received two doses of AZD1222 and around 25 had received two doses of the MenACWY control vaccine. Enrollment into the trials was organized by age into subgroups of 18-55, 56-69 and 70-plus years, and those subgroups contained around 150, 28 and 57 TCR-sequenced participants, respectively.

Study-level results and caveats: Vaccine-associated CD4 TCRs spanned the whole spike protein, with dominant responses in regions 160-218 and 743-854. No day 14 peak-response samples were available, so repertoires were characterized only after the peak T cell response. Participants were mostly white British, with more females than males. The authors suggested clonal diversity may have been underestimated. Reportedly, close to half of the unique spike-specific TCRs recognized epitopes lying outside the regions that are mutated in the B.1.351 and B.1.1.7 variants. In the small 56-69-year group, the increase in depth fell short of significance, most likely because of low power. Conclusions about previously exposed vaccinees are limited because only 6 or 7 AZD1222 recipients were SARS-CoV-2 seropositive at baseline. Spike-specific TCR breadth and depth rose significantly after two AZD1222 doses compared with day 0 and with MenACWY recipients.

For CDR1 and CDR2, the germline V gene lists SQVTM and ANQGSEA. From its cysteine to its phenylalanine, the CDR3 spans 12 amino acids. Only the CDR3 DNA stays, 36 bases, in frame from base 1. V trim: 6 bases; J trim: 0 bases; unmatched bases: 1. With respect to this clone: This clone's antigen is unknown. No much larger clone is present one base from it, and per-base qualities are unavailable.

The CDR3 regions of human TCRbeta chains were analyzed by immunosequencing. As for the authors' bioinformatics: TCRs in the repertoires were matched against a reference library of SARS-CoV-2-specific TCRs that had been generated with the MIRA antigen-specificity platform. Breadth was defined as the fraction of unique TCRs that were SARS-CoV-2-associated, and depth was defined as the fraction of total T cells that were SARS-CoV-2-associated. Each spike-specific TCR was assigned to its reactive spike region and to a CD4 or CD8 class using the MIRA data. Log10-transformed breadth and depth values were compared by one-way ANOVA with Sidak's multiple comparisons tests. In TCRdb, the immuneACCESS table is reduced to in-frame sequences with V and J assigned. These tables do not hold every clone; where another copy was compared, an unresolved V gene accounts for under half, and the others remain unexplained. The V and J calls and the clone size are those of that table, but D and trimming were determined from the DNA. This sample comprises some 99,000 clones, about 87% of them detected only once. Of the sample, 4.4% falls within the top ten clones.

What this sample's time point label stands for: about 28 days (+/-7) after the second vaccine dose. Because spike-specific TCR depth and breadth did not differ between the two schedules, AZD1222 recipients who got a second dose at roughly 4 weeks were pooled with those who got a second dose at roughly 12 weeks. Samples from vaccinated people were obtained from the UK trials COV001 and COV002, which included a single-blind randomized controlled phase 2/3 trial of AZD1222 (ChAdOx1 nCoV-19) in healthy adults. For TCRbeta chain sequencing, PBMC samples from trial participants were taken at day 0 and at day 28 after the second dose.

The sequence derives from an adult who received the AZD1222 COVID-19 vaccine. The rearranged chain carries TRBV29-1 and TRBJ1-1; the junction holds 7 bases that match TRBD1. Sequencing used peripheral blood, obtained 28 days after the second AZD1222 dose. DNA sequence: TGCAGCGTGGGACAGATGAACACTGAAGCTTTCTTT. Its protein reads: CSVGQMNTEAFF.